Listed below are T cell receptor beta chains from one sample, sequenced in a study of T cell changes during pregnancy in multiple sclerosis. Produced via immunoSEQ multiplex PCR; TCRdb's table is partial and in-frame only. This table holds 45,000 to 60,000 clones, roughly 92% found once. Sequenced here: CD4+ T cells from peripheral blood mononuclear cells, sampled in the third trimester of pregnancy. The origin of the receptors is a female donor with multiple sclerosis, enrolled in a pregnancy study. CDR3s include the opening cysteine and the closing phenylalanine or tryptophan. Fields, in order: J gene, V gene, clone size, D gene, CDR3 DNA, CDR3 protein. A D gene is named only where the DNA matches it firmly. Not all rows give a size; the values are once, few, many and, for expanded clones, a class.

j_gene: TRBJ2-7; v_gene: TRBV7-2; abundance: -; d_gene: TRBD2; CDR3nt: TGTGCCAGCAGCTTCGGCGGGAGGCTCTACGAGCAGTACTTC; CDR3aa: CASSFGGRLYEQYF
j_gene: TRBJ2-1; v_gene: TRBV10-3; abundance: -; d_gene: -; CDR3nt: TGTGCCATCAAGGGGCCCGCCTCCTACAATGAGCAGTTCTTC; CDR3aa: CAIKGPASYNEQFF
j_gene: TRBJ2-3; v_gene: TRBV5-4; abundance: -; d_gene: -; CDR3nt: TGTGCCAGCACCCTTGGTGGCAGGGGCGCAGATACGCAGTATTTT; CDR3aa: CASTLGGRGADTQYF
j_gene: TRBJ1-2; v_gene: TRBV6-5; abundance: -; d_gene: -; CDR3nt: TGTGCCAGCAGTAGCCTCACAGGGCTCCGCGGCTACACCTTC; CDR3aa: CASSSLTGLRGYTF
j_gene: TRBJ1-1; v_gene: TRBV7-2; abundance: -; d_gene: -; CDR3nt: TGTGCCAGCAGCTTAACGGGGATGACTGAAGCTTTCTTT; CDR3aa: CASSLTGMTEAFF
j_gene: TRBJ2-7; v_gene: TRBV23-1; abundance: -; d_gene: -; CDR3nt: TGCGCCAGCAGTCAAGGGACACCCCCTAACTACGAGCAGTACTTC; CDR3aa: CASSQGTPPNYEQYF
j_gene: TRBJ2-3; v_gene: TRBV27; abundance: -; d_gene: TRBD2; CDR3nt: TGTGCCAGCAGCTTTTCCGGGAGGGCATTACGCACAGATACGCAGTATTTT; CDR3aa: CASSFSGRALRTDTQYF
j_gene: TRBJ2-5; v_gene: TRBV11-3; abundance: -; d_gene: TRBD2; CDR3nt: TGTGCCAGCAGCTTAGGGAAGCGGGAGACACCCCAAGAGACCCAGTACTTC; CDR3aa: CASSLGKRETPQETQYF
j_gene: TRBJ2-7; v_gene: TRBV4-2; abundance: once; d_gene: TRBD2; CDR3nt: TGTGCCAGCAGCCCCGGACTAGCGAGGTCCTACGAGCAGTACTTC; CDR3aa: CASSPGLARSYEQYF
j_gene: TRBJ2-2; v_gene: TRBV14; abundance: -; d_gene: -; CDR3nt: TGTGCCAGCAGCCAAGATCTGGGGCTCGGGGAGCTGTTTTTT; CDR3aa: CASSQDLGLGELFF
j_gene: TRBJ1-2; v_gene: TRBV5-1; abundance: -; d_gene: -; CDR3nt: TGCGCCAGCAGCTTCGGTGGGGGCGCCGCCTATGGCTACACCTTC; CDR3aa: CASSFGGGAAYGYTF
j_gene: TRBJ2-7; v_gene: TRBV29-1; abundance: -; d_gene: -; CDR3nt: TGCAGCGTTGTTTACGGAGCCTACGAGCAGTACTTC; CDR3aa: CSVVYGAYEQYF
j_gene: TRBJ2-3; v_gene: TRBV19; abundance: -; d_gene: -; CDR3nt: TGTGCCAGTAGTTCGGGTACTAGCACAGATACGCAGTATTTT; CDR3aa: CASSSGTSTDTQYF
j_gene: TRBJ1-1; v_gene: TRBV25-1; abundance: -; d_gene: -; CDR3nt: TGTGCCAGCAGTGAATTAGTCGCCACTGAAGCTTTCTTT; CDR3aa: CASSELVATEAFF
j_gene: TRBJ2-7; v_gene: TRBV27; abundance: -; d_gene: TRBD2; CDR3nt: TGTGCCAGCAGTTCGACTAGCGGAGCCTACGAGCAGTACTTC; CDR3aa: CASSSTSGAYEQYF
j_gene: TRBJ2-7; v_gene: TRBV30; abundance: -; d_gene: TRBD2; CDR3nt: TGTGCCTGGACAGGGCTAGCGGGAGCGGTGGTACAAGAGCAGTACTTC; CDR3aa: CAWTGLAGAVVQEQYF
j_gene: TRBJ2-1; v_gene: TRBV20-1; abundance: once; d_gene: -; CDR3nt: TGCAGTGCGGCCTTCCCTGAGCAGTTCTTC; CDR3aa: CSAAFPEQFF
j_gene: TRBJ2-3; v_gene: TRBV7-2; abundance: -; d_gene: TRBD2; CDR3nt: TGTGCCAGCAGCTTAGGTCTATGGGGAGGGGGCACAGATACGCAGTATTTT; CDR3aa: CASSLGLWGGGTDTQYF
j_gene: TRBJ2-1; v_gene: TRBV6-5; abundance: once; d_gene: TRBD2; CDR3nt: TGTGCCAGCACCCCGACTAGCGGGAGATACAATGAGCAGTTCTTC; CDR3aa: CASTPTSGRYNEQFF
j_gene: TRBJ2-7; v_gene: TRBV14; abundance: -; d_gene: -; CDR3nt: TGTGCCAGCAGTAAGGGGTCCTACGAGCAGTACTTC; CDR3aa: CASSKGSYEQYF
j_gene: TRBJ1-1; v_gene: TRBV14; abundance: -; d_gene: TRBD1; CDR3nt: TGTGCCAGCAGCCAAGTAAACAGGGGAACTGAAGCTTTCTTT; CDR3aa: CASSQVNRGTEAFF
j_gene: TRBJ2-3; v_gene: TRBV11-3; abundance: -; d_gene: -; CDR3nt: TGTGCCAGCAGCCCGACAGCGCCACAAGATACGCAGTATTTT; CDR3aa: CASSPTAPQDTQYF
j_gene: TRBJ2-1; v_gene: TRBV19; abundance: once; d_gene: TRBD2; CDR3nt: TGTGCCAGTAGTATCGTCTCCGGACTAGAATACAATGAGCAGTTCTTC; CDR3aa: CASSIVSGLEYNEQFF
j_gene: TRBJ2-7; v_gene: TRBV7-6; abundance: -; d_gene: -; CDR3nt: TGTGCCAGCAGCTCACAACAGGGCCGCTTAGGGGACGAGCAGTACTTC; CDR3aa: CASSSQQGRLGDEQYF
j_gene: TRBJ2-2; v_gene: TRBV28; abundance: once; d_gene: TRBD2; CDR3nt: TGTGCCAGCAGCGTTGGGACTAGCGGGAACACCGGGGAGCTGTTTTTT; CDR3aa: CASSVGTSGNTGELFF
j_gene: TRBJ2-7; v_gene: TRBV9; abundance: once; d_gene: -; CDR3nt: TGTGCCAGCAGCGTAGAGGGGTCCCCCTACGAGCAGTACTTC; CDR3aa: CASSVEGSPYEQYF
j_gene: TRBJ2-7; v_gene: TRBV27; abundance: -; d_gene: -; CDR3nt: TGTGCCAGCAGGGGACTGAGTTCCTACGAGCAGTACTTC; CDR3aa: CASRGLSSYEQYF
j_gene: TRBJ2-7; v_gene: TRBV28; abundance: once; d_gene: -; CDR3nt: TGTGCCAGCAGTCGCCCCGGGGGAACCTACGAGCAGTACTTC; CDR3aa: CASSRPGGTYEQYF
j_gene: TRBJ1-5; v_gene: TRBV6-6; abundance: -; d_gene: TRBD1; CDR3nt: TGTGCCAGCAGTGCCGGGACAGCTTCCAATCAGCCCCAGCATTTT; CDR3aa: CASSAGTASNQPQHF
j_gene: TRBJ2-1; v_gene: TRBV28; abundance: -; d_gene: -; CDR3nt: TGTGCCAGCAGTTTATCTACAGGGAATGAGCAGTTCTTC; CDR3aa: CASSLSTGNEQFF
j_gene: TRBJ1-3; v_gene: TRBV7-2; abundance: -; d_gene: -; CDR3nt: TGTGCCAGCAGCCAACTCCAGGGAGGGCCAAACACCATATATTTT; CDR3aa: CASSQLQGGPNTIYF
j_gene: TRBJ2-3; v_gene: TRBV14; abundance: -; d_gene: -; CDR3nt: TGTGCCAGCAGCCAAGAACTGGGACTCTTCGGCACAGATACGCAGTATTTT; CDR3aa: CASSQELGLFGTDTQYF
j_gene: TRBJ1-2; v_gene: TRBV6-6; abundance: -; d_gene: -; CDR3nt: TGTGCCAGCGGAGGGTCGTTAGGCTATGGCTACACCTTC; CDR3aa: CASGGSLGYGYTF
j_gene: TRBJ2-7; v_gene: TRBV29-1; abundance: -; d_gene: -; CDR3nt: TGCAGCGTTCTTCAGGGTTCCTACGAGCAGTACTTC; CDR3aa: CSVLQGSYEQYF
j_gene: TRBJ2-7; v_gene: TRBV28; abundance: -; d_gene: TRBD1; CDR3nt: TGTGCCACCGGTTTGGACAGGGGGCTGTACGAGCAGTACTTC; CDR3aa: CATGLDRGLYEQYF
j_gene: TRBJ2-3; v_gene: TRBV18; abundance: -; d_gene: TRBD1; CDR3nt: TGTGCCAGCTCACCAGAGGGGACAGGGTTTGCGCAGTATTTT; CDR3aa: CASSPEGTGFAQYF
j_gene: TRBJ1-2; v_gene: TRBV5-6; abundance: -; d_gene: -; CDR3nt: TGTGCCAGCAGCCCCGACACGGGGGGCTACACCTTC; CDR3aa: CASSPDTGGYTF
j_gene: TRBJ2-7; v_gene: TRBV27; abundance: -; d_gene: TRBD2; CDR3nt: TGTGCCAGCAGGTCTAGCGGCATCTACGAGCAGTACTTC; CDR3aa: CASRSSGIYEQYF
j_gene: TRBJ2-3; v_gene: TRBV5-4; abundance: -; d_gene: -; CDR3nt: TGTGCCAGCAGCTTGGGCGGACAGCGCGATAGCACAGATACGCAGTATTTT; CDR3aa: CASSLGGQRDSTDTQYF
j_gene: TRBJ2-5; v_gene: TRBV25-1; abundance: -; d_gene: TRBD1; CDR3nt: TGTGCCAGCAGTAAACCAACAGGGGGCGGGGAGACCCAGTACTTC; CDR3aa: CASSKPTGGGETQYF
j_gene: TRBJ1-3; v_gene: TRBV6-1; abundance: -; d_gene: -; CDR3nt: TGTGCCAGCAGTGACAGGGCTAGCTCTGGAAACACCATATATTTT; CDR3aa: CASSDRASSGNTIYF
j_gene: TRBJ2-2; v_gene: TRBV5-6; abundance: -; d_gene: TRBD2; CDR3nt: TGTGCCAGCAGCCTAGCGGGAGGGCCCGGGGAGCTGTTTTTT; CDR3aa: CASSLAGGPGELFF
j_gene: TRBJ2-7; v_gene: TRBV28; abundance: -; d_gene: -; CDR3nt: TGTGCCAGCAGCCCGGGGCCCGGGGTGGGACTCCTCTACGAGCAGTACTTC; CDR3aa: CASSPGPGVGLLYEQYF
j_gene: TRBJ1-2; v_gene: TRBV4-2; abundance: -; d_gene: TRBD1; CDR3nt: TGTGCCAGCAGCGTTCGGACAGGACTTAACTATGGCTACACCTTC; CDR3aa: CASSVRTGLNYGYTF
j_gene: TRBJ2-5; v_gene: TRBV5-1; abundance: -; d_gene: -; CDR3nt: TGCGCCAGCAGAGTCGAGGGTCTCGGTAGAGAGACCCAGTACTTC; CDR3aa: CASRVEGLGRETQYF
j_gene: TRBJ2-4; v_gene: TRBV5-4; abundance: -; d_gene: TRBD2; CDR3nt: TGTGCCAGCAGTCCTCAAACGGGGGCGGGGGGAAACATTCAGTACTTC; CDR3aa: CASSPQTGAGGNIQYF
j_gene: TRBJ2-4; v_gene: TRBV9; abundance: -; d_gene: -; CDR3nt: TGTGCCAGCAGCGTAGATCCCGGGACATTAGCCAAAAACATTCAGTACTTC; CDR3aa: CASSVDPGTLAKNIQYF
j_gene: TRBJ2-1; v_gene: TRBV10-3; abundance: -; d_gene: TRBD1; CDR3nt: TGTGCCATCAGTGCACAGGGGAACGTCTACAATGAGCAGTTCTTC; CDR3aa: CAISAQGNVYNEQFF